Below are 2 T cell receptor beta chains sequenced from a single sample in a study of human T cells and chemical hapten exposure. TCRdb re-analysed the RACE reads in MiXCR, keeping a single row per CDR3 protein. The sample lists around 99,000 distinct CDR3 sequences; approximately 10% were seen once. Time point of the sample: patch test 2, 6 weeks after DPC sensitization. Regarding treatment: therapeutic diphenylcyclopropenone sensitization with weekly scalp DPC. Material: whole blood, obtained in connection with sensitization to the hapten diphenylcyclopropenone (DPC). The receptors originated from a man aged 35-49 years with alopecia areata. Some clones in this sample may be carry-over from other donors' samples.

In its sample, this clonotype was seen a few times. This CDR3 is CASSFFPEAQLDYGYTF. CDR3 DNA: TGTGCCAGCAGTTTTTTTCCCGAAGCCCAGCTTGACTATGGCTACACCTTC. The rearrangement uses TRBV12-3 or TRBV12-4 and TRBJ1-2; D gene uncertain. Trimming removed 3 bases from V and 3 bases from J, with 20 bases in between. The CDR3 is 17 residues long.

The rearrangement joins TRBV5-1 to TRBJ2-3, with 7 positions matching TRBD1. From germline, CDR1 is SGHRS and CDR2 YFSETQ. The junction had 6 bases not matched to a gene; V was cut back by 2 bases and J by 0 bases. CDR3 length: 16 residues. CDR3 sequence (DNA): TGCGCCAGCAGCTTCGGACAGGCTACTAGCACAGATACGCAGTATTTT. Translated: CASSFGQATSTDTQYF.